This T cell receptor beta chain was captured in a study of T cells in Graves' hyperthyroidism and ophthalmopathy. Exclusion of patients followed from uncontrolled infection, other autoimmune disease, pregnancy or lactation. Findings and limits, study-wide: Ophthalmopathy was predicted by the model a median of about 6.5 months ahead of onset.

This clonotype has just a few counts. Its specificity is unknown. Regions amplified from RNA transcripts were the TCR beta CDR3 regions. The HTBI primer set drove a first-round RT-PCR of the TCR CDR3. MiXCR, run by TCRdb on the multiplex PCR reads, gives a single entry per CDR3 protein. Of approximately 480,000 distinct CDR3 sequences listed, around 20% were seen once; the top ten hold 26%. This CDR3 has 14 amino acids. With V trimmed by 7 bases and J by 10 bases, 13 bases remained unmatched. In germline, CDR1 is MDHEN, CDR2 SYDVKM. This sequence originates from a man younger than 30 with Graves' hyperthyroidism. The genes are TRBV28 and TRBJ1-1, with 9 bases aligning to TRBD1. Sequences were obtained from blood. CDR3 residues: CASNPHRGLIGAFF. Here the CDR3 DNA reads TGTGCCAGCAATCCACACAGGGGGCTAATAGGAGCTTTCTTT.